This T cell receptor (beta chain) was profiled in a study of sequential checkpoint blockade in melanoma. Study in general: Both treatment sequences were followed by maintenance nivolumab.

This clone appeared a few times. The length of the CDR3 is 15 residues. After removal of 2 bases from V and 5 bases from J, the junction contained 6 bases not matched to a gene. Germline assignment: CDR1 SGHTA and CDR2 FQGTGA. Profiling relied on immunoSEQ multiplex PCR, and the TCRdb table lists in-frame clones only, not all of them. The repertoire holds roughly 18,000 clones, with around three fifths as singletons. Treatment of the sample: randomized to nivolumab then ipilimumab (arm A) or the reverse (arm B). From thawed PBMCs, live CD3+CD8+ cells negative for CD19 and CD56 were sorted. This chain joins TRBV7-3 and TRBJ2-7, with TRBD1 matching over 10 bases. The specimen comprised CD8+ T cells sorted from blood (inferred from file names), sampled from a patient given nivolumab and ipilimumab in sequence. The receptor's source is a human donor with melanoma. CDR3 amino acids: CASSLGTGASDEQYF. CDR3 in DNA: TGTGCCAGCAGCTTAGGGACAGGGGCTTCAGACGAGCAGTACTTC. Drawing the rest from reference TRBV7-3 and TRBJ2-7, the complete variable domain is GAGVSQTPSNKVTEKGKYVELRCDPISGHTALYWYRQSLGQGPEFLIYFQGTGAADDSGLPNDRFFAVRPEGSVSTLKIQRTERGDSAVYLCASSLGTGASDEQYFGPGTRLTVT.